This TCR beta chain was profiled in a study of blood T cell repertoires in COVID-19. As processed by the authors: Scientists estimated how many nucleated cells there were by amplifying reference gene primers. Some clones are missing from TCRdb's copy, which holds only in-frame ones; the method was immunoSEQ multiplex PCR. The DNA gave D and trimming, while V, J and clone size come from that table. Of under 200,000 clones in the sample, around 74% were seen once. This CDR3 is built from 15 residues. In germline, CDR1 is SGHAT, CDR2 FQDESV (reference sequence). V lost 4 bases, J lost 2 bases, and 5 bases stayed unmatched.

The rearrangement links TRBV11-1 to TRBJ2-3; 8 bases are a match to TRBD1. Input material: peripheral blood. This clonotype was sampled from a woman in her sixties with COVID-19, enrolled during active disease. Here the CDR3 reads CASSYGQGDTDTQYF. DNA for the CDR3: TGTGCCAGCAGCTATGGACAGGGCGACACAGATACGCAGTATTTT.